A selection of T cell receptor beta chains follows, all from one sample in a study of multiple sclerosis patients with progressive multifocal leukoencephalopathy. Generated by immunoSEQ multiplex PCR, the TCRdb table keeps only in-frame clones and is missing some. The profile covers approximately 35,000 clones, with roughly 87% appearing a single time and more than 3% taken by the ten largest. The source was PBMCs, collected from a patient treated with natalizumab. The origin of the receptors is a human donor with progressive multifocal leukoencephalopathy. CDR3s include the opening cysteine and the closing phenylalanine or tryptophan. The order of the fields is J gene, clone size, D gene, V gene, CDR3 DNA, CDR3 protein. The D gene is left open where the match is weak. Some rows mark clone size as missing; the rest say once, few, many or name a class of expanded clone.

>TRBJ1-2|-|-|TRBV7-2
TGTGCCAGCAGCCCCTGGGAGCGTGGCTACACCTTC
CASSPWERGYTF
>TRBJ2-1|-|TRBD2|TRBV9
TGTGCCAGCAGCGGGTTAGCGGGAGCTAATGAGCAGTTCTTC
CASSGLAGANEQFF
>TRBJ2-7|-|-|TRBV6-1
TGTGCCAGCAGTGACTACACCGGGACAAACTCCTACGAGCAGTACTTC
CASSDYTGTNSYEQYF
>TRBJ2-1|once|TRBD2|TRBV28
TGTGCCAGCAGCCGCCGGGACTACCCCTACAATGAGCAGTTCTTC
CASSRRDYPYNEQFF
>TRBJ2-1|-|TRBD1|TRBV4-3
TGCGCCAGCAGCCAGGCGGCGGAGAGGACAGGGGGCGCCGCGGGGGGCTATGAGCAGTTCTTC
CASSQAAERTGGAAGGYEQFF
>TRBJ1-4|-|-|TRBV6-1
TGTGCCAGCAGTGAAGTGGGAAAACTGTTTTTT
CASSEVGKLFF
>TRBJ1-3|few|-|TRBV28
TGTGCCAGCAGTTTGGGGGGTTCTGGAAACACCATATATTTT
CASSLGGSGNTIYF
>TRBJ2-7|-|-|TRBV10-3
TGTGCCATCAGCCCGAGCTCCTACGAGCAGTACTTC
CAISPSSYEQYF
>TRBJ2-1|-|-|TRBV28
TGTGCCAGCAGTTTGGCTGGGACTCATGAGCAGTTCTTC
CASSLAGTHEQFF
>TRBJ1-2|once|-|TRBV30
TGTGCCTGCCGGACCCCGGGTACAGGCGGCTACACCTTC
CACRTPGTGGYTF
>TRBJ1-3|-|-|TRBV9
TGTGCCAGCAGCGTAGGTCACGGGGGAGGAAACACCATATATTTT
CASSVGHGGGNTIYF
>TRBJ1-1|-|-|TRBV4-2
TGTGCCAGCAGCCAAGATGGCGTCGAAGCTTTCTTT
CASSQDGVEAFF
>TRBJ2-7|-|-|TRBV4-3
TGCGCCAGCAGCCAAGAACCAGGGGCCGAGCAGTACTTC
CASSQEPGAEQYF
>TRBJ2-1|-|TRBD2|TRBV28
TGTGCCAGCAGCCAGGGGTACGGACTAGCGGCTTATGAGCAGTTCTTC
CASSQGYGLAAYEQFF
>TRBJ2-7|-|TRBD2|TRBV5-6
TGTGCCAGCAGCCTAGGGACTAGCCGTCACGAGCAGTACTTC
CASSLGTSRHEQYF
>TRBJ2-1|-|TRBD2|TRBV28
TGTGCCAGCATCCCAGAGCGGGAGGACTACAATGAGCAGTTCTTC
CASIPEREDYNEQFF
>TRBJ2-7|-|TRBD1|TRBV6-6
TGTGCCAGCAGTTCCTACGACAGGGGCGCCTACGAGCAGTACTTC
CASSSYDRGAYEQYF
>TRBJ1-5|-|TRBD1|TRBV15
TGTGCCACCAGCAGAGGGACCAGGGGGATCGATCAGCCCCAGCATTTT
CATSRGTRGIDQPQHF
>TRBJ2-2|once|-|TRBV10-3
TGTGCCATCAGTGGGGCCAGGGCAACCGGGGAGCTGTTTTTT
CAISGARATGELFF
>TRBJ2-7|-|TRBD2|TRBV11-1
TGTGCCAGCAGCGGCAGGACTAGCGGAGCCTACGAGCAGTACTTC
CASSGRTSGAYEQYF
>TRBJ2-1|-|TRBD2|TRBV7-9
TGTGCCAGCAGCTCTGGGGGACTAGCGGGAGGGAGCTCCTACAATGAGCAGTTCTTC
CASSSGGLAGGSSYNEQFF
>TRBJ2-7|-|TRBD1|TRBV6-6
TGTGCCACTACGGGGACAGTCACCTACGAGCAGTACTTC
CATTGTVTYEQYF
>TRBJ1-1|-|-|TRBV12-5
TGTGCTAGTGGTTTGGTATTGGGGCAGGCGGCGGGTGAAGCTTTCTTT
CASGLVLGQAAGEAFF
>TRBJ1-2|few|-|TRBV5-1
TGCGCCAGCAGCCAGCAAACAGAAGGCGGCTACACCTTC
CASSQQTEGGYTF
>TRBJ1-5|-|-|TRBV5-1
TGCGCCAGCAGCTTGGGGGGCGCGGGTGAGTCCCAGCATTTT
CASSLGGAGESQHF
>TRBJ2-7|-|-|TRBV19
TGTGCCAGTAGTCGGGACCGGGGCGCCTACGAGCAGTACTTC
CASSRDRGAYEQYF
>TRBJ1-2|-|-|TRBV28
TGTGCCAGCAGTTTCCTGAGGGGGGGATATGGCTACACCTTC
CASSFLRGGYGYTF